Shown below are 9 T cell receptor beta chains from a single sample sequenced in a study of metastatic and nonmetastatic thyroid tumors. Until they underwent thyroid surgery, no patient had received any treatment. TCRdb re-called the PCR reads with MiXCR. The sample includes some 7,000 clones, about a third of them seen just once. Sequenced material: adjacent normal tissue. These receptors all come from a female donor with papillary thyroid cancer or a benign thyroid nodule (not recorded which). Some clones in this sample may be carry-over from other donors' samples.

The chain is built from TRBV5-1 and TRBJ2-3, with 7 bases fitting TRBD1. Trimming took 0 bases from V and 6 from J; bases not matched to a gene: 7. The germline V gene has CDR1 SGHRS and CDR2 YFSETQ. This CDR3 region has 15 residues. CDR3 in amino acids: CASSLDGQGEDTQYF. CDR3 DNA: TGCGCCAGCAGCTTGGATGGCCAGGGGGAGGATACGCAGTATTTT.

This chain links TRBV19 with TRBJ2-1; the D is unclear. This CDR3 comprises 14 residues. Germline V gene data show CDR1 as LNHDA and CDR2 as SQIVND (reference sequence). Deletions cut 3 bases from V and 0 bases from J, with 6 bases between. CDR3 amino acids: CASSMDRSYNEQFF. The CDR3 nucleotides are TGTGCCAGTAGTATGGACCGCTCCTACAATGAGCAGTTCTTC.

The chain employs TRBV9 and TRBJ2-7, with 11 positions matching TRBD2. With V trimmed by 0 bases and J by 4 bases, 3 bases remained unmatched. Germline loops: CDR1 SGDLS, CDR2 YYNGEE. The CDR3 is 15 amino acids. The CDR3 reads CASSVEGTSGYEQYF. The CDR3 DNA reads TGTGCCAGCAGCGTAGAGGGGACTAGCGGTTACGAGCAGTACTTC.

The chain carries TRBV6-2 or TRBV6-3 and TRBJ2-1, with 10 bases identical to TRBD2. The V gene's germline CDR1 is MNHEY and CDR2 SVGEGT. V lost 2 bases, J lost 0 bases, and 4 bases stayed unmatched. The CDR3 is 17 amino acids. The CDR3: CASSYLAGAASYNEQFF. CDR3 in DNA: TGTGCCAGCAGTTACCTAGCGGGGGCCGCCTCCTACAATGAGCAGTTCTTC.

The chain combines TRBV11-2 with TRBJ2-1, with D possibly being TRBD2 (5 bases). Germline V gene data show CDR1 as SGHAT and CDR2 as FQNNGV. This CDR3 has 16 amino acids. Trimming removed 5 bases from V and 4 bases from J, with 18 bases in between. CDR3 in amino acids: CASSLNQADMYNEQFF. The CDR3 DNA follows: TGTGCCAGCAGCCTTAATCAAGCGGATATGTACAATGAGCAGTTCTTC.

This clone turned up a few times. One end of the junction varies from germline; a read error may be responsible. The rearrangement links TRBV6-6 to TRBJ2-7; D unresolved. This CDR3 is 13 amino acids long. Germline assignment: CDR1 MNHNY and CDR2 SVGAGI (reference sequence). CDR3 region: CASSYSISHEQYF. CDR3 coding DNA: TGTGCCAGCAGTTACTCGATCTCCCACGAGCAGTACTTC.

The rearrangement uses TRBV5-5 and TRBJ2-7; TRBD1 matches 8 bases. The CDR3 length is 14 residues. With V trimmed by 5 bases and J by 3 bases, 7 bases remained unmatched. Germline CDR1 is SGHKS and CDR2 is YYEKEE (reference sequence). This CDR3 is CASSPGQVGYEQYF. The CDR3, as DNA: TGTGCCAGCAGTCCGGGACAGGTGGGCTACGAGCAGTACTTC.

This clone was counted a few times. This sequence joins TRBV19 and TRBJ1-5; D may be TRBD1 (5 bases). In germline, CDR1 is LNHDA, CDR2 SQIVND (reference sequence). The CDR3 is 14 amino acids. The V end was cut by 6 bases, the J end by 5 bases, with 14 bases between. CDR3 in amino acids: CASRREDTYQPQHF. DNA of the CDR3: TGTGCCAGTAGGCGGGAGGACACTTATCAGCCCCAGCATTTT.

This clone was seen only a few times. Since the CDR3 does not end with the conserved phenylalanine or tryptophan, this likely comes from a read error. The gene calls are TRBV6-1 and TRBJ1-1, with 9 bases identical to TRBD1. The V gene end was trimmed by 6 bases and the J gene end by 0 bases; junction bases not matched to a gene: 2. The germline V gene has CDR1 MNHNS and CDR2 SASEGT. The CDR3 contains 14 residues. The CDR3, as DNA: TGTGCCAGCAGCCGGACAGGGGTGAACACTGAAGCTTTCTTG. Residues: CASSRTGVNTEAFL.